A single sample is the source of the 20 T cell receptor beta chains below, sequenced in a study of T cell clonality in common variable immunodeficiency. Antigen specificity for these receptors is unknown. Sequenced by immunoSEQ multiplex PCR; TCRdb stores in-frame clones only, minus some. This table holds about 34,000 clones with no singletons; the top ten claim 25% to 30%. Study observations and caveats: Fewer deletions and N-nucleotide insertions were reportedly seen in common variable immunodeficiency TCR beta sequences.

Input material: peripheral blood mononuclear cells. The origin of the receptors is a human donor with common variable immunodeficiency.

This clone was counted ten times or more. The read comes to an end 3 residues before the CDR3 does, leaving the germline J gene to fill in the end. V gene TRBV20-1 combines with J gene TRBJ2-1; D is perhaps TRBD2 (6 bases). The length of the CDR3 is 14 residues. Trimming removed 4 bases from V and 5 bases from J, with 15 bases in between. CDR1 and CDR2 (germline): DFQATT, SNEGSKA (reference sequence). The covered CDR3 bases are TGCAGTGCTATTGATTCGGGACTCAACAATGAG. Its protein is CSAIDSGLNNE. In full, the CDR3 reads CSAIDSGLNNEQFF.

This clone occurred a few times. The read ends 3 residues shy of where the CDR3 ends; the end is completed using the germline J gene. The J gene is TRBJ2-1, the V gene TRBV6-2 or TRBV6-3, with 8 bases that match TRBD1. CDR3 length equals 14 residues. V lost 4 bases to trimming and J lost 9 bases; unmatched junction nucleotides: 8. Germline V gene data show CDR1 as MNHEY and CDR2 as SVGEGT. The sequenced CDR3 bases are TGTGCCAGCAGTTCCGCCGGGACAGGAGTTGAG. Its translation is CASSSAGTGVE. In full, the CDR3 reads CASSSAGTGVEQFF.

Only a few counts were recorded for this clone. The read ends 3 residues shy of where the CDR3 ends; the end is completed using the germline J gene. This chain links TRBV7-7 with TRBJ2-7, with 9 bases lining up with TRBD1. Germline values: CDR1 SSHAT, CDR2 FNYEAQ (reference sequence). The CDR3 totals 14 residues. V shed 5 bases and J 2 bases; nucleotides not matched to a gene: 4. CDR3 amino acids: CASSPGTGTYEQYF. Partial CDR3 DNA: TGTGCCAGCAGCCCCGGGACAGGGACCTACGAG.

At least ten counts were recorded for this clone. The DNA read from the CDR3 is TGCAGCGTTGACAGGGGCTCCGCTGGAAACACC. Its translation: CSVDRGSAGNT. The complete CDR3 reads CSVDRGSAGNTIYF. The chain uses TRBV29-1 and TRBJ1-3; possible D gene TRBD1, 6 bases. Sequencing ends 3 residues short of the CDR3 end; the germline J gene provides the rest. Germline CDR1 and CDR2: SQVTM and ANQGSEA. Trimming stripped 3 bases from V and 2 bases from J, with 11 bases between. The CDR3 has 14 residues.

For this clone: The CDR3 end lies 3 residues beyond the end of the read and is filled in from the germline J gene. The V gene is TRBV7-9, the J gene TRBJ1-1, with a tentative D call TRBD1 (6 bases). V was pared by 6 bases and J by 4 bases, with 12 bases between. The length of the CDR3 is 13 residues. Germline-derived CDR1 and CDR2 are SEHNR and FQNEAQ (reference sequence). CDR3 in amino acids: CASRDGGATEAFF. The DNA read from the CDR3 is TGTGCCAGCAGGGACGGGGGGGCCACTGAA.

This clone has a count of ten or more. The part of the CDR3 DNA that was read is TGTGCCAGCAGTCCGAGGACAGGGAACGTCGCCTACGAG. It encodes CASSPRTGNVAYE. The entire CDR3 is CASSPRTGNVAYEQYF. This sequence joins TRBV28 and TRBJ2-7; the match to TRBD1 covers 8 bases. Coverage ceases 3 residues before the CDR3 finishes, and the germline J gene fills in the end. J lost 2 bases, V lost 5 bases, and 11 bases had no gene match. The germline gives CDR1 MDHEN, CDR2 SYDVKM. The CDR3 spans 16 residues. The variable domain in full, completed from reference TRBV28 and TRBJ2-7, reads DVKVTQSSRYLVKRTGEKVFLECVQDMDHENMFWYRQDPGLGLRLIYFSYDVKMKEKGDIPEGYSVSREKKERFSLILESASTNQTSMYLCASSPRTGNVAYEQYFGPGTRLTVT.

About this clone: The read ends 3 residues shy of where the CDR3 ends; the end is completed using the germline J gene. This rearrangement joins TRBV18 to TRBJ2-7, with D perhaps matching TRBD1 or TRBD2 (5 bases each). The germline V gene has CDR1 KGHSH and CDR2 LQKENI. The CDR3 is 13 amino acids. V gave up 1 base and J gave up 6 bases, with 10 bases separating them. The CDR3 is CASSPRGVGEQYF. CDR3 bases read: TGTGCCAGCTCACCACGAGGGGTTGGCGAG.

This clone was seen more than once but under ten times. Read sequence stops 3 residues before the CDR3 end, and the germline J gene provides the missing end. This chain links TRBV5-1 with TRBJ2-7; D ambiguous. V lost 0 bases and J lost 5, with 12 bases in between. The V gene's germline CDR1 is SGHRS and CDR2 YFSETQ. The CDR3 loop spans 14 amino acids. CDR3 sequence: CASSLVPGEDEQYF. The covered CDR3 bases are TGCGCCAGCAGCTTGGTCCCAGGAGAGGACGAG.

Of note for this clone: The CDR3 is cut off 3 residues early in the read; its end comes from the germline J gene. The chain recombines TRBV30 with TRBJ2-7, with 7 bases matching TRBD1. The trim removed 5 bases at V and 6 bases at J, leaving 7 bases unmatched. Germline CDR1 GTSNPN, CDR2 SVGIG (reference sequence). The CDR3 has 12 amino acids. The CDR3 sequence is CAWDRDRGEQYF. The sequenced CDR3 bases are TGTGCCTGGGACAGGGATCGTGGCGAG.

This clone has ten or more counts. The read ends 3 residues before the CDR3 terminus; that terminus is restored from the germline J gene. The chain couples TRBV19 to TRBJ1-2; D unresolved. Germline values: CDR1 LNHDA, CDR2 SQIVND (reference sequence). Between the trimmed V and J ends, which lost 4 bases and 2 bases, there was a span of 8 bases. The CDR3 consists of 13 residues. Partial CDR3 DNA: TGTGCCAGTAGTAGGGCGATGAACTATGGC. Translating gives CASSRAMNYG. The CDR3 in full is CASSRAMNYGYTF.

About this clone: The DNA ends 3 residues before the CDR3 does, and the rest of the CDR3 is filled in from the germline J gene. V and J are TRBV19 and TRBJ2-1, with 8 bases aligning to TRBD2. The trim removed 0 bases at V and 9 bases at J, leaving 10 bases unmatched. The CDR3 extends over 16 amino acids. CDR1 is LNHDA, CDR2 SQIVND, per germline (reference sequence). The DNA read from the CDR3 is TGTGCCAGTAGTATAGAAGCGGGGGCCCTACAAGCTGAG. Its translation: CASSIEAGALQAE. The complete CDR3 reads CASSIEAGALQAEQFF.

Details on this clone: Coverage ceases 3 residues before the CDR3 finishes, and the germline J gene fills in the end. V usage is TRBV5-1 and J usage is TRBJ1-1, with D maybe TRBD1 (5 bases). CDR1 and CDR2 from the germline V gene are SGHRS and YFSETQ. The CDR3 is 14 amino acids. Between the trimmed V and J ends, which lost 4 bases and 3 bases, there was a span of 13 bases. CDR3: CASSPGGEDTEAFF. The DNA read from the CDR3 is TGCGCCAGCAGCCCGGGGGGGGAGGACACTGAA. The full variable domain, with the rest looked up from reference TRBV5-1 and TRBJ1-1, is KAGVTQTPRYLIKTRGQQVTLSCSPISGHRSVSWYQQTPGQGLQFLFEYFSETQRNKGNFPGRFSGRQFSNSRSEMNVSTLELGDSALYLCASSPGGEDTEAFFGQGTRLTVV.

This clone was seen ten or more times. The CDR3 loop reads CASSTGTSGRNYDNEQFF. The CDR3 DNA, read in part, is TGTGCCAGCAGCACCGGGACTAGCGGGAGAAATTATGACAATGAG. The chain carries TRBV12-3 or TRBV12-4 and TRBJ2-1; 14 bases map to TRBD2. From the germline J gene comes the end of the CDR3, since the read stops 3 residues before it. This CDR3 spans 18 amino acids. Losses at the gene ends were 6 bases for V and 5 bases for J; bases not matched to a gene: 12.

Details on this clone: Read coverage stops 3 residues before the CDR3 terminus; the germline J gene supplies the remainder. The V call is TRBV7-9, the J call TRBJ1-2, with 9 bases matching TRBD1. With 6 bases clipped from V and 6 bases from J, the junction kept 8 bases outside the gene matches. The CDR3 contains 14 residues. Germline-derived CDR1 and CDR2 are SEHNR and FQNEAQ (reference sequence). The CDR3 DNA, read in part, is TGTGCCAGCAGTTCCCCGGACAGGGGAAATGGC. It codes for CASSSPDRGNG. The CDR3 in its entirety is CASSSPDRGNGYTF.

As regards this clone: Read coverage stops 3 residues before the CDR3 terminus; the germline J gene supplies the remainder. The chain recombines TRBV19 with TRBJ2-7; TRBD2 aligns across 12 bases. The trim removed 3 bases at V and 6 bases at J, leaving 6 bases unmatched. Germline assignment: CDR1 LNHDA and CDR2 SQIVND (reference sequence). The CDR3 sequence is 15 residues long. CDR3 bases read: TGTGCCAGTAGTATGGGACTAGCGGGTATGAGCGAG. Its protein is CASSMGLAGMSE. The complete CDR3 sequence is CASSMGLAGMSEQYF.

The sample holds a few counts of this clone. The read comes to an end 3 residues before the CDR3 does, leaving the germline J gene to fill in the end. V usage is TRBV7-9 and J usage is TRBJ1-4; TRBD1 is a possible D gene (6 bases). Germline V gives CDR1 SEHNR, CDR2 FQNEAQ (reference sequence). The CDR3 totals 15 residues. Trimming shortened V by 5 bases and J by 8 bases, and 18 bases separated the two germline ends. CDR3 in amino acids: CASSQSVGAGEKLFF. CDR3 bases read: TGTGCCAGCAGCCAGTCAGTGGGGGCTGGCGAAAAA.

At least ten counts were recorded for this clone. The read ends 3 residues shy of where the CDR3 ends; the end is completed using the germline J gene. The chain employs TRBV14 and TRBJ2-7; tentative D call: TRBD1 (5 bases). There are 16 residues in the CDR3. Germline CDR1 SGHDN, CDR2 FVKESK. V shed 0 bases and J shed 0 bases, with 12 bases lying between them. The covered CDR3 bases are TGTGCCAGCAGCCAAGATCAGGGCTTCAGCTCCTACGAG. It is translated as CASSQDQGFSSYE. The CDR3, in full, reads CASSQDQGFSSYEQYF.

As concerns this clone: The CDR3 end lies 3 residues beyond the end of the read and is filled in from the germline J gene. The genes are TRBV30 and TRBJ1-3; 7 nucleotides agree with TRBD1. Trimming removed 3 bases from V and 0 bases from J; junction bases left unmatched: 2. The CDR3 runs to 14 residues. Per the germline V gene, CDR1 is GTSNPN and CDR2 is SVGIG (reference sequence). The CDR3 region is CAWRQGSSGNTIYF. The CDR3 bases that were read are TGTGCCTGGAGACAGGGGAGCTCTGGAAACACC.

This clone was detected only a few times. Read coverage stops 3 residues before the CDR3 terminus; the germline J gene supplies the remainder. The chain recombines TRBV7-9 with TRBJ1-2, with 9 bases aligning to TRBD1. The CDR3 is 15 residues long. J lost 0 bases, V lost 4 bases, and 3 bases had no gene match. CDR1 is SEHNR and CDR2 is FQNEAQ in the germline V gene (reference sequence). The sequenced part of the CDR3 DNA is TGTGCCAGCAGCTGGACAGGGGCTTCTAACTATGGC. Its protein product is CASSWTGASNYG. The CDR3 as a whole reads CASSWTGASNYGYTF.

This clone was observed many times. The CDR3: CSARGDYHIYEQYF. The sequenced part of the CDR3 DNA is TGCAGTGCTAGGGGGGACTATCATATTTACGAG. The rearrangement uses TRBV20-1 and TRBJ2-7; 7 bases agree with TRBD2. The observed sequence ends 3 residues before the CDR3 terminus, with the missing tail filled in from the germline J gene. Per the germline V gene, CDR1 is DFQATT and CDR2 is SNEGSKA (reference sequence). V lost 3 bases to trimming and J lost 4 bases; unmatched junction nucleotides: 9. The CDR3 is 14 residues long.